The T cell receptor (beta chain) described here comes from a study of blood T cell repertoires in COVID-19. Germline CDR1 is MDHEN and CDR2 is SYDVKM. The CDR3 extends over 12 amino acids. The V gene lost 1 base and the J gene lost 3 bases, with 4 bases spanning the gap. Original data processing: Amplification with reference gene primers provided the estimates of nucleated cell counts. Assay used: immunoSEQ multiplex PCR; TCRdb lists only in-frame clones, some missing. V and J calls and clone size follow that table, whereas D and trimming were derived from the DNA. Here the sample spans 210,000 or so clones, over 80% being singletons. Concerning this clone: This sample also contains other DNA sequences that code for the same CDR3.

This rearrangement joins TRBV28 to TRBJ2-7; D is undetermined. The specimen was peripheral blood. This clonotype was sampled from a human donor in a cohort sampled during active COVID-19. CDR3: CASSLYSYEQYF. The CDR3 coding sequence is TGTGCCAGCAGTTTATACAGCTACGAGCAGTACTTC.